The subject of this entry is one TCR beta chain. The data belong to a study of cytomegalovirus exposure and HLA in healthy donors. 60 Vbeta and 13 Jbeta primers were used in PCR. TCRdb's copy holds only in-frame clones and misses some; the assay was immunoSEQ multiplex PCR. The sample includes about 140,000 clones, approximately 80% seen only once; the top ten take more than 3.5%. V was pared by 4 bases and J by 0 bases, with 3 bases of the junction left unmatched. The CDR3 has 15 residues. Germline V gives CDR1 PRHDT, CDR2 FYEKMQ (reference sequence). Sequenced material: PBMCs. The rearrangement joins TRBV13 to TRBJ1-1, with 9 bases lining up with TRBD1. The source is a woman aged 40 to 50 in good health and CMV-seropositive. The CDR3 DNA follows: TGTGCCAGCAGCTCGACAGGGGGTTTGAACACTGAAGCTTTCTTT. Translation gives CASSSTGGLNTEAFF.